The clone carrying this T cell receptor beta chain was counted ten times or more. V dropped 5 bases and J dropped 4 bases, with 21 bases sitting between them. The CDR3 consists of 17 residues. CDR1 is MNHEY and CDR2 is SMNVEV in the germline V gene (reference sequence). The cDNA was generated by 5'RACE with 10-nucleotide random UMIs. TCRdb used MiXCR to reprocess the 5' RACE reads, holding one entry per CDR3 protein. Of approximately 100,000 distinct CDR3 sequences in the sample, roughly 3.5% were seen once. This sample is part of a study of neurological immune-mediated disorders. The TCR comes from a woman between 18 and 29 years old with multiple sclerosis. The specimen was PBMCs. The chain uses TRBV27 and TRBJ2-1, with TRBD2 as a possible D gene (6 bases). The CDR3 coding sequence is TGTGCCAGCAGTGAAATCCCCGACGGGAGTTTTTACAATGAGCAGTTCTTC. This sequence encodes CASSEIPDGSFYNEQFF.